Listed below are T cell receptor beta chains from one sample, sequenced in a study of T-cell reconstitution after alpha-beta-depleted transplantation in children. TCRdb called the PCR reads again in MiXCR, with one record for every CDR3 protein. This table has tens of thousands of distinct CDR3 sequences, about 6% appearing once. The sample was peripheral blood, taken 60 days after TCRalphabeta/CD19-depleted stem cell transplant. The receptors here all came from a child younger than two who had a stem cell transplant for acute myeloid leukemia, so the T cells may come from the graft donor. CDR3s leave out the opening cysteine and the closing phenylalanine or tryptophan.

J gene	V gene	CDR3 protein
TRBJ2-7	TRBV10-3	AISESGSSPTYEQY
TRBJ2-5	TRBV20-1	SATPGGQETQY
TRBJ2-7	TRBV7-9	ASSPQKPPYEQY
TRBJ2-7	TRBV7-9	ASSSPGLAEQY
TRBJ2-2	TRBV9	ASSPRTSGGTGELF
TRBJ1-2	TRBV7-9	ASSGARPNYGYT
TRBJ2-3	TRBV6-1	ASSLDGQGGDTQY
TRBJ2-5	TRBV4-3	ASSQRNGASGLTQETQY
TRBJ2-3	TRBV5-1	ASSLVGSGTDTQY
TRBJ2-7	TRBV5-1	ASSWETDSYEQY
TRBJ2-5	TRBV10-2	ASSVKTQY
TRBJ1-1	TRBV5-1	ASSTGQGWNTEAF
TRBJ2-1	TRBV9	ASSDPGGAGVEEVNEQF
TRBJ1-5	TRBV4-2	ASSQERTGPNQPQH
TRBJ2-7	TRBV12-3/TRBV12-4	ASTLAGRGREQY
TRBJ1-1	TRBV16	ASSQLDRGDTEAF
TRBJ2-5	TRBV6-1	ASSPPYQETQY
TRBJ1-2	TRBV7-9	ASSLEFRGYT
TRBJ2-1	TRBV23-1	ASRMRNNEQF
TRBJ2-5	TRBV15	ATSRVEVERQY
TRBJ2-6	TRBV20-1	SARESGDGPSGANVLT
TRBJ2-1	TRBV6-2/TRBV6-3	ASSRTVWGNEQF
TRBJ2-5	TRBV20-1	SARAGTGTQETQY
TRBJ1-1	TRBV3-1	ASSQEGWNAF
TRBJ2-2	TRBV6-5	ASGVEDRGPGELF
TRBJ2-1	TRBV4-3	ASSPSPNRYNEQF
TRBJ2-7	TRBV5-1	ASSSPRTSGGGMGPYEQY
TRBJ2-3	TRBV4-3	ASSQVGHIDTQY
TRBJ1-2	TRBV12-3/TRBV12-4	ASSRQENYGYT
TRBJ2-2	TRBV7-2	ASSPWQRSGELF
TRBJ1-3	TRBV11-2	ASSLDRTAGNTIY
TRBJ1-4	TRBV28	ASSPQGFEKLF
TRBJ2-7	TRBV7-9	ASSLNRASGEQY
TRBJ1-4	TRBV5-1	ASSLGGAVGVDEKLF
TRBJ2-1	TRBV9	ASSVAPTSGRFNEQF
TRBJ1-5	TRBV7-2	ASSLGVGSNQPQH
TRBJ2-5	TRBV20-1	SAQRGLQETQY
TRBJ2-1	TRBV9	ASSARGSSYNEQF
TRBJ2-7	TRBV4-2	ASSQERLAGSYEQY
TRBJ2-7	TRBV30	AWRRQGHEQY
TRBJ1-6	TRBV4-3	ASRDKGSPLH
TRBJ1-2	TRBV9	ASSETGRVSNYGYT
TRBJ2-1	TRBV30	AWRTRGAYNEQF
TRBJ2-2	TRBV7-9	ASSLVWGPTGELF
TRBJ2-7	TRBV10-3	AISESKSTYEQY
TRBJ1-5	TRBV19	ASSIVGQTNQPQH
TRBJ2-3	TRBV9	ASSESPGLAAGDTQY
TRBJ1-2	TRBV4-3	ASSQDRSIYGYT
TRBJ2-7	TRBV10-3	ATWDSPYEQY
TRBJ2-7	TRBV10-3	AISWGQLSYEQY
TRBJ2-1	TRBV29-1	SVPMRGDPRRPRYNEQF
TRBJ2-2	TRBV20-1	SAKASGRFSTGELF